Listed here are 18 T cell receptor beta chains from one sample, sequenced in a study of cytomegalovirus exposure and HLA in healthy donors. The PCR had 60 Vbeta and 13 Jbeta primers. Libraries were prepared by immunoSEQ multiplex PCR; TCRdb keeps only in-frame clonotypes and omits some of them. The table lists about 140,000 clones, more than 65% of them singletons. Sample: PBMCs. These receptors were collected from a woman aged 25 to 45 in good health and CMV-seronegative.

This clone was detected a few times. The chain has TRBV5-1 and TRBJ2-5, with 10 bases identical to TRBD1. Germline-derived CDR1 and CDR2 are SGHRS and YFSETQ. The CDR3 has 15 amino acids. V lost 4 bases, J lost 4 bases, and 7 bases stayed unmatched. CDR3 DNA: TGCGCCAGCAGCCTCGGGACAGGGGAGGGAGAGACCCAGTACTTC. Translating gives CASSLGTGEGETQYF.

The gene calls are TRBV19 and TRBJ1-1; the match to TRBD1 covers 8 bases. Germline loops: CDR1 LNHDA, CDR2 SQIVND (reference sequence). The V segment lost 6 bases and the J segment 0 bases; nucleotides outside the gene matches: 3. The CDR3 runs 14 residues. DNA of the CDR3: TGTGCCAGTAGCCGGACAGGGTTGAACACTGAAGCTTTCTTT. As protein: CASSRTGLNTEAFF.

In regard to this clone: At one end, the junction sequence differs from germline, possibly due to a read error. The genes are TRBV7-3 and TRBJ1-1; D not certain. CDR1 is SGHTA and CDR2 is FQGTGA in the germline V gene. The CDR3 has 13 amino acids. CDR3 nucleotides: TGTGCCAGCAGCCTAACAGCGAACACTGAAGCTTTCTTT. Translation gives CASSLTANTEAFF.

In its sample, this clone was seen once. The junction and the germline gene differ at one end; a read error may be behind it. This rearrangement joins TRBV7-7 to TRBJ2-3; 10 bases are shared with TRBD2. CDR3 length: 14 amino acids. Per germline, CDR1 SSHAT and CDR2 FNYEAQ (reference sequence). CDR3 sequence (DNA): TGTGCTAGCAGCATAGGGACTAGCGCAGATACGCAGTATTTT. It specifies CASSIGTSADTQYF.

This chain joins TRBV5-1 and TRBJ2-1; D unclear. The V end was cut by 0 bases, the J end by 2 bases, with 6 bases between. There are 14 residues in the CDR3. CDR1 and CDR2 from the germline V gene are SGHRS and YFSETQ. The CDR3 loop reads CASSLEQAYNEQFF. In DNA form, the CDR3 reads TGCGCCAGCAGCTTGGAGCAGGCCTACAATGAGCAGTTCTTC.

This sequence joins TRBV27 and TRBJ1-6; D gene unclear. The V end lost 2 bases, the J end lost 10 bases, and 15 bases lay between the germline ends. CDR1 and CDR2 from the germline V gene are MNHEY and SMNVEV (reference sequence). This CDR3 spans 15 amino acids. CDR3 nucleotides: TGTGCCAGCAGTTTAGCACCCGAGAGGCCCTCACCCCTCCACTTT. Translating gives CASSLAPERPSPLHF.

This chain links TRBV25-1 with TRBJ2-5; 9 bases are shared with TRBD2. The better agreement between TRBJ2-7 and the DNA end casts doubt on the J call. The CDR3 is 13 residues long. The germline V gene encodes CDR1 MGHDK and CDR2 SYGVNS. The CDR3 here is CASSGREGGEQYF. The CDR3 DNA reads TGTGCCAGCAGTGGGCGGGAGGGCGGCGAGCAGTACTTC.

CDR3 DNA: TGTGCCAGTGGTACAACCATCGACAGCCTCTATGGCTACACCTTC. Residues: CASGTTIDSLYGYTF. The V gene is TRBV19, the J gene TRBJ1-2, with D maybe TRBD1 (5 bases). The ends were cut back, 8 bases at V and 4 bases at J, with 20 bases in the middle. This CDR3 has 15 amino acids. The V gene's germline CDR1 is LNHDA and CDR2 SQIVND (reference sequence).

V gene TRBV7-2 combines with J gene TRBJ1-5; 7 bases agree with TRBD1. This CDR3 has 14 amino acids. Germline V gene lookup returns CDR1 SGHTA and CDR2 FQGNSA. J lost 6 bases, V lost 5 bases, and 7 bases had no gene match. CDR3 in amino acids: CASSPGQVFQPQHF. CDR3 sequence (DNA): TGTGCCAGCAGCCCCGGACAGGTTTTTCAGCCCCAGCATTTT.

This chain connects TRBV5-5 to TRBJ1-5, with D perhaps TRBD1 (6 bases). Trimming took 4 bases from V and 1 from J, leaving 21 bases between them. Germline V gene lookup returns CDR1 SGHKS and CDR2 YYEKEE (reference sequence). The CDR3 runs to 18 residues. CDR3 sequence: CASSPRQAAGRSNQPQHF. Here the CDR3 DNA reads TGTGCCAGCAGCCCGCGACAGGCGGCCGGGAGGAGCAATCAGCCCCAGCATTTT.

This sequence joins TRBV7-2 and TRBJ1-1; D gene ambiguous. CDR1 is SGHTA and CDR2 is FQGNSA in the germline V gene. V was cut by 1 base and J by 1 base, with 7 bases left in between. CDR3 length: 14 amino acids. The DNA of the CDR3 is TGTGCCAGCAGCTTAGTCGCCAGGAACACTGAAGCTTTCTTT. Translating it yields CASSLVARNTEAFF.

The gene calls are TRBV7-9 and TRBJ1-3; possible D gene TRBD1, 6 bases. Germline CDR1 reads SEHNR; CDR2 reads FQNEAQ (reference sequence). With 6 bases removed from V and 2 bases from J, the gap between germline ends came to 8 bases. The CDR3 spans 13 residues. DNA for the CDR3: TGTGCCAGCAGGGGGACAACTGGAAACACCATATATTTT. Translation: CASRGTTGNTIYF.

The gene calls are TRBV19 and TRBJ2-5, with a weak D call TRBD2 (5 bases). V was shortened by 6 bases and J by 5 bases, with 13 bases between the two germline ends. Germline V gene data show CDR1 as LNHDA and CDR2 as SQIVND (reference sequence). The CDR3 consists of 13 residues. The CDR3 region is CASRNSGLETQYF. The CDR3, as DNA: TGTGCCAGTAGGAATTCCGGACTGGAGACCCAGTACTTC.

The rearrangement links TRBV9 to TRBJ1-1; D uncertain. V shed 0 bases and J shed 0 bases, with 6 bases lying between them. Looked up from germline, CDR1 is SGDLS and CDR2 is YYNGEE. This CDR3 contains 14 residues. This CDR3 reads CASSVDSLNTEAFF. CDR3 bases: TGTGCCAGCAGCGTAGACAGCCTGAACACTGAAGCTTTCTTT.

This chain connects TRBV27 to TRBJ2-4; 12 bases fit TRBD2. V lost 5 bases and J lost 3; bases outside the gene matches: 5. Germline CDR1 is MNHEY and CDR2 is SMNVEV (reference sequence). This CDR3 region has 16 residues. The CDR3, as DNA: TGTGCCAGCAGTCCTAGCGGGAGGGCCATCAAAAACATTCAGTACTTC. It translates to CASSPSGRAIKNIQYF.

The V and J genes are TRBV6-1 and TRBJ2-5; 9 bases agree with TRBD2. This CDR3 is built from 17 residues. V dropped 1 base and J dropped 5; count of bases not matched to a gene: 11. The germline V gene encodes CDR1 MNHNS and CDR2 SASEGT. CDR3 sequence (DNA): TGTGCCAGCAGTGAAGGAACCGGCGGGGGGGCGTACGAGACCCAGTACTTC. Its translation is CASSEGTGGGAYETQYF.

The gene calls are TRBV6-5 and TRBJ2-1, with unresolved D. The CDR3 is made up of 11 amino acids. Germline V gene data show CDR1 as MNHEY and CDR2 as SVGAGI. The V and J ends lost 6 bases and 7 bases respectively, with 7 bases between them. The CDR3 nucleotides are TGTGCCAGCAGACAACAAAATGAGCAGTTCTTC. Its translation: CASRQQNEQFF.

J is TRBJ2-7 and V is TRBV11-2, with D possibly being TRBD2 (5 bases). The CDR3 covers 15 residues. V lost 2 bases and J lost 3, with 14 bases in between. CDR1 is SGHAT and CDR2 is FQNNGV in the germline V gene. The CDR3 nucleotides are TGTGCCAGCAGCTTATCCTGGAGGCTGCTCTACGAGCAGTACTTC. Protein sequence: CASSLSWRLLYEQYF.